This T cell receptor (beta chain) was documented in a study of control samples from healthy donors and cancer patients (dated by TCRdb to the early 2020s). Library preparation employed the immunoSEQ multiplex PCR assay. Drawn from immuneACCESS, this table holds only the in-frame rearrangements with V and J called that TCRdb kept. Clones are partly lost; checked studies trace under half to an unresolved V gene and leave the rest unexplained. This sample comprises over 70,000 clones, about 89% of them detected only once. Of the sample, 7.5% to 8% falls within the top ten clones. With respect to this clone: This receptor's antigen is unknown. No base quality values were provided; no much bigger clone lies one nucleotide off.

CDR3 length: 14 amino acids, cysteine to phenylalanine. The CDR3 DNA has 42 bases and is translated from base 1. In the germline V gene (reference sequence), CDR1 corresponds to LNHDA and CDR2 to SQIVND. Relative to germline, V is missing 5 bases and J is missing 1 base, with 4 bases of the junction outside any gene match. The receptor chain draws on TRBV19 and TRBJ1-2; the central 7 bases match TRBD1. Sequencing was carried out using blood. This clonotype was sampled from a woman in her fifties or sixties in good health. The DNA is TGTGCCAGTAGTCCACAGGGGTTTAACTATGGCTACACCTTC. Translated, this gives CASSPQGFNYGYTF.